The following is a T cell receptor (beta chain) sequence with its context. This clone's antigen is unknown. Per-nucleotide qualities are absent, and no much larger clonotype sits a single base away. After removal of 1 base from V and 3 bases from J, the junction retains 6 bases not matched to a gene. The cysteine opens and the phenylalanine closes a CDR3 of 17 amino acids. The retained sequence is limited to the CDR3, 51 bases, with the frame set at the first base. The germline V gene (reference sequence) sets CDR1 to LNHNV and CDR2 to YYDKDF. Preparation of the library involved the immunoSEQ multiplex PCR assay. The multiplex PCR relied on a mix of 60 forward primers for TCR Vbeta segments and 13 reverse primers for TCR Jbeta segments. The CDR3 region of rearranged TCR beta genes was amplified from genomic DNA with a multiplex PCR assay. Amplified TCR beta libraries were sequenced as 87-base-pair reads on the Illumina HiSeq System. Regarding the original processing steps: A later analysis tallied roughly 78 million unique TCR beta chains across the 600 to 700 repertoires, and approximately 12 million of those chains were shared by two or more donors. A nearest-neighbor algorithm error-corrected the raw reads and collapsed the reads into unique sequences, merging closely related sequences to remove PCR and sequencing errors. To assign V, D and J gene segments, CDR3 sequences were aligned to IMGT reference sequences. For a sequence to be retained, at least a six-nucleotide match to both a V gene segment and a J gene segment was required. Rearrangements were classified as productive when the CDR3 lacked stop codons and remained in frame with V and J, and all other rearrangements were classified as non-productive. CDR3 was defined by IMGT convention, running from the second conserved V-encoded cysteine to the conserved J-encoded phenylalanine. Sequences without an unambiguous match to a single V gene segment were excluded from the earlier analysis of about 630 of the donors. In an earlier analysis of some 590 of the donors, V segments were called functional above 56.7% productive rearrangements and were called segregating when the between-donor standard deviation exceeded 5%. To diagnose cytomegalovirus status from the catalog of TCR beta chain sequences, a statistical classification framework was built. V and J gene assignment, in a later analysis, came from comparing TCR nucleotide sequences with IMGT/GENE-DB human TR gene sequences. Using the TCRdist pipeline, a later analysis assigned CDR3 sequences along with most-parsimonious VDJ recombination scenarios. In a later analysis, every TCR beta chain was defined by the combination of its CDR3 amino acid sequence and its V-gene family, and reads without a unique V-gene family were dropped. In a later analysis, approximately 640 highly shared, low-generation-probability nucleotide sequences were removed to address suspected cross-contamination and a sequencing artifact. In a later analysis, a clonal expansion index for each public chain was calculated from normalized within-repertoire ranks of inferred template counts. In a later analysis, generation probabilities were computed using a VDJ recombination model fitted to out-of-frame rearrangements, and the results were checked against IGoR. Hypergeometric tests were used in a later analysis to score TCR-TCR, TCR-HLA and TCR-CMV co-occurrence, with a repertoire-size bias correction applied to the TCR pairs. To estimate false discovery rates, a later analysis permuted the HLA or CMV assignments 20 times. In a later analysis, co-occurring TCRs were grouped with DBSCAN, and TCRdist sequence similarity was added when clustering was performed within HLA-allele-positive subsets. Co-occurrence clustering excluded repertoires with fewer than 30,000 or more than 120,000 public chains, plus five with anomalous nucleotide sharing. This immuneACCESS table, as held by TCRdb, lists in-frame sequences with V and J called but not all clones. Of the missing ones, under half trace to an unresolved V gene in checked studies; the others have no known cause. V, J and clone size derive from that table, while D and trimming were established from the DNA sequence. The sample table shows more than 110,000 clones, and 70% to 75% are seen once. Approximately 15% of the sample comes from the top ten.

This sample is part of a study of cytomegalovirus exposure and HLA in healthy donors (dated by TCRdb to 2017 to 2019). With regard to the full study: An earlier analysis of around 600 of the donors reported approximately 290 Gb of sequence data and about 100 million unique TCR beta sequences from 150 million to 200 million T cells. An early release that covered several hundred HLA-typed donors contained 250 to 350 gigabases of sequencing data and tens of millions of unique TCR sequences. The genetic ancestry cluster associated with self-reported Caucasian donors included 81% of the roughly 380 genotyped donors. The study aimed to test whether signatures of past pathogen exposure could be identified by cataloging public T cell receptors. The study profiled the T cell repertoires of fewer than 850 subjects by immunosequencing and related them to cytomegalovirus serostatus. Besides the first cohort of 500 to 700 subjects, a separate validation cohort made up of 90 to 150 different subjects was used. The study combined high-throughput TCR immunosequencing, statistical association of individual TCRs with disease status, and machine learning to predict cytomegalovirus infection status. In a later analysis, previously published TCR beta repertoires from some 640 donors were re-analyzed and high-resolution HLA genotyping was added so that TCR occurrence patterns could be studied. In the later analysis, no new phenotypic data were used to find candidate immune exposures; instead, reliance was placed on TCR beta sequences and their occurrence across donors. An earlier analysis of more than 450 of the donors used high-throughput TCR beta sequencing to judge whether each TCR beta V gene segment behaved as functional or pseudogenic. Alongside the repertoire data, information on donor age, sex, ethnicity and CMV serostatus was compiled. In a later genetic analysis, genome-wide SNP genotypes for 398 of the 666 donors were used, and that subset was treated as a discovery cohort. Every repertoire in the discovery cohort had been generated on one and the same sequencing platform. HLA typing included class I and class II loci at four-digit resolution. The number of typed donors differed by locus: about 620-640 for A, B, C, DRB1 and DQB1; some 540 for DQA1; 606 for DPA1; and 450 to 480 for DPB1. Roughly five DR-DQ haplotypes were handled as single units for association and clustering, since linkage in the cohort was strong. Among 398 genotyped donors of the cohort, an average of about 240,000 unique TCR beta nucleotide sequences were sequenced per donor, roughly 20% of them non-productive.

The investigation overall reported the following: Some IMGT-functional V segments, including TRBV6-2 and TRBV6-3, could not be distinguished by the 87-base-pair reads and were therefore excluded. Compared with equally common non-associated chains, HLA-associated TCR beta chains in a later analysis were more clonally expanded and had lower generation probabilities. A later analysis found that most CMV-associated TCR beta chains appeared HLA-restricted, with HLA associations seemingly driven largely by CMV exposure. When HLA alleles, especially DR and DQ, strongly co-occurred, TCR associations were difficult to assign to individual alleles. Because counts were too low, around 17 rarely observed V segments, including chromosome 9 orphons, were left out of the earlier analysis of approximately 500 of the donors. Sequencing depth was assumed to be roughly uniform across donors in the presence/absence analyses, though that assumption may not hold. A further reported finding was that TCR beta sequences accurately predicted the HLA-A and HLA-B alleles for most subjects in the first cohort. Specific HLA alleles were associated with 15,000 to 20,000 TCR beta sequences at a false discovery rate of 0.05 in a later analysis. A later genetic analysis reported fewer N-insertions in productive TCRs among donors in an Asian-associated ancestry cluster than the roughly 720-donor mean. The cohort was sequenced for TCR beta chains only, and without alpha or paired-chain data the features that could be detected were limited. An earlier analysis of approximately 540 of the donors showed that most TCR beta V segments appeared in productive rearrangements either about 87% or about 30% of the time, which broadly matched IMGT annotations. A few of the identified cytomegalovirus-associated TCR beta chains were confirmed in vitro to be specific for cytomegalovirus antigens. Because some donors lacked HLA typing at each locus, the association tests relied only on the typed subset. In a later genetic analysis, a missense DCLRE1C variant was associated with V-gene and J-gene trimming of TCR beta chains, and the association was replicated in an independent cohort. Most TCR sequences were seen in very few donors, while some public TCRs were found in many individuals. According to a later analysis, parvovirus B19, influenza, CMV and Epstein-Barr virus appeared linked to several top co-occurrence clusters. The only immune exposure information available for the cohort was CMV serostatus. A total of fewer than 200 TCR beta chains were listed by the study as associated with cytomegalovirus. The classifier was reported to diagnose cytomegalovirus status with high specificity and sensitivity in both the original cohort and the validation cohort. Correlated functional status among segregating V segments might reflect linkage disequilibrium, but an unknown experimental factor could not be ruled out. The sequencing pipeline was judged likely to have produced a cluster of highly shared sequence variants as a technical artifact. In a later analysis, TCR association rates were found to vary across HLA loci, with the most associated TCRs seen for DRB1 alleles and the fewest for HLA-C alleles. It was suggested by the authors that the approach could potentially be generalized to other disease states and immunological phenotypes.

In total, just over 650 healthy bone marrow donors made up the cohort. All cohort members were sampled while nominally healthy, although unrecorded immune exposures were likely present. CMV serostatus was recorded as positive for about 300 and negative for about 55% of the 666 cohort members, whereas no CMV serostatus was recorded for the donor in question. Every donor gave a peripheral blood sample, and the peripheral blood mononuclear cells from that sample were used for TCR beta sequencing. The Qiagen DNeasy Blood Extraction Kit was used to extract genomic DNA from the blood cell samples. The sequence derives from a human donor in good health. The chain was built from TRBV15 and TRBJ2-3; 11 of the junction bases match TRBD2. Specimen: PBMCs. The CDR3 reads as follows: CATSRGASGGPTDTQYF. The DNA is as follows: TGTGCCACCAGCAGAGGGGCTAGCGGGGGGCCTACAGATACGCAGTATTTT.